What follows is one T cell receptor beta chain and its context. This sample was taken from a study of blood T cell repertoires in COVID-19. At the level of the study: T cells, B-cell-depleted T cells, or PBMCs provided the cDNA or gDNA that served as material.

Study processing details: The authors estimated nucleated cell counts from reference gene primer amplification. Using immunoSEQ multiplex PCR, the repertoire was profiled, and TCRdb retains in-frame clones only, with some absent. V, J and clone size were drawn from that table, and D and trimming were deduced from the DNA. The top ten hold 2.7% of the sample, which has 90,000 to 100,000 clones, 70% to 90% seen once. Followed over time, Seattle patients had been enrolled while infection was active. Trimming removed 0 bases at V and 4 bases at J, with 6 bases between. Germline V CDR1 and CDR2: GTSNPN, SVGIG (reference sequence). The CDR3 totals 12 residues.

This chain links TRBV30 with TRBJ1-2; D gene ambiguous. The clonotype comes from a man between 50 and 59 years old with COVID-19, enrolled during active disease. Sequences were obtained from peripheral blood. CDR3 sequence: CAWSVTAYGYTF. The CDR3 bases are TGTGCCTGGAGTGTTACAGCCTATGGCTACACCTTC.